A single sample is the source of the 9 T cell receptor beta chains below, sequenced in a study of response to subunit inactivated influenza vaccine (dated by TCRdb to 2016 to 2019). Library preparation used RT-PCR. Sequenced on an Illumina HiSeq 2500. TCRdb trimmed public reads at Q25 via fastp, called clones via MiXCR and kept in-frame beta chains. Every entry covers one CDR3 protein and lists the most common genes and DNA from its rows. The sample data list over 800,000 distinct CDR3 sequences, and about 20% of these were observed just once. The biggest ten clones account for about a tenth of the sample. Sequences were derived from PBMCs from blood, sampled 5 days after vaccination. The receptors derive from a man aged 45-60 years who received an inactivated influenza vaccine. Donor details come from another sample of the same person, matched by shared clones.

V is TRBV5-1 and J is TRBJ2-1, with 11 bases aligning to TRBD2. V was pared by 4 bases and J by 4 bases, with 7 bases of the junction left unmatched. The CDR3 spans 16 residues. Germline V CDR1 and CDR2: SGHRS, YFSETQ. The CDR3 region has the DNA TGCGCCAGCAGCAAGGGGACTAGCGGCCTTTACAATGAGCAGTTCTTC. Its translation: CASSKGTSGLYNEQFF.

A few counts support this clonotype. This rearrangement joins TRBV18 to TRBJ2-3, with 8 bases lining up with TRBD2. The trim removed 6 bases at V and 3 bases at J, leaving 5 bases unmatched. Germline V gene data show CDR1 as KGHSH and CDR2 as LQKENI. The CDR3 runs to 14 residues. The chain's CDR3 is CASSGTRATDTQYF. Here the CDR3 DNA reads TGTGCCAGCTCCGGGACTAGGGCTACAGATACGCAGTATTTT.

This clonotype was seen a handful of times. CDR3 bases: TGTGCCAGCAGCCCTACGGGTCTATGGGCAGATACGCAGTATTTT. Encoded protein: CASSPTGLWADTQYF. The chain joins TRBV7-2 to TRBJ2-3; no reliable D call. Germline V lookup: CDR1 SGHTA, CDR2 FQGNSA. The germline V and J ends were trimmed by 5 bases and 4 bases, with 16 bases remaining between them. This CDR3 region has 15 residues.

CDR3 protein: CSAGQGRGTQYF. CDR3 nucleotides: TGCAGTGCCGGCCAGGGGAGGGGGACCCAGTACTTC. The chain uses TRBV20-1 and TRBJ2-5; D may be TRBD2 (7 bases). V was shortened by 6 bases and J by 7 bases, with 15 bases between the two germline ends. From germline, CDR1 is DFQATT and CDR2 SNEGSKA (reference sequence). The CDR3 totals 12 residues.

J is TRBJ2-1 and V is TRBV9; D gene unclear. Germline lookup yields CDR1 SGDLS and CDR2 YYNGEE. The V and J ends lost 4 bases and 3 bases respectively, with 11 bases between them. The CDR3 sequence is 14 residues long. The CDR3 DNA reads TGTGCCAGCAGCCCCGGTGACATCTACAATGAGCAGTTCTTC. This translates into CASSPGDIYNEQFF.

This clonotype has a handful of counts. The CDR3 is CASSVGQGRPDTQYF. The CDR3 bases are TGCGCCAGCAGCGTCGGACAGGGGCGCCCAGATACGCAGTATTTT. V gene TRBV5-1 combines with J gene TRBJ2-3, with TRBD1 matching 9 bases. Germline CDR1 reads SGHRS; CDR2 reads YFSETQ. This CDR3 has 15 residues. With 4 bases clipped from V and 4 bases from J, the junction kept 7 bases outside the gene matches.

The chain couples TRBV27 to TRBJ2-1; the match to TRBD1 covers 9 bases. Per germline, CDR1 MNHEY and CDR2 SMNVEV (reference sequence). Trimming at V came to 1 base and at J to 6 bases, leaving 7 bases not matched to a gene. This CDR3 spans 16 amino acids. This CDR3 is CASSLLGTGSFNEQFF. As DNA, the CDR3 is TGTGCCAGCAGTTTATTGGGGACAGGGAGCTTCAATGAGCAGTTCTTC.

This clonotype was detected a few times. J is TRBJ2-5 and V is TRBV15; TRBD1 aligns across 10 bases. The CDR3 totals 15 residues. V gave up 0 bases and J gave up 5 bases; unmatched junction bases: 3. Germline assignment: CDR1 LNHNV and CDR2 YYDKDF (reference sequence). CDR3 sequence (DNA): TGTGCCACCAGCAGAGAGCCGGACAGGGGGGAGACCCAGTACTTC. It yields the protein CATSREPDRGETQYF.

This chain connects TRBV20-1 to TRBJ1-1; D not certain. The germline gives CDR1 DFQATT, CDR2 SNEGSKA (reference sequence). V lost 0 bases to trimming and J lost 7 bases, with 9 bases between them. The CDR3 is made up of 12 amino acids. CDR3 sequence reads: CSARDNRDEAFF. The CDR3 region has the DNA TGCAGTGCTAGAGATAATAGAGATGAAGCTTTCTTT.